This T cell receptor beta chain came from a study of T-cell reconstitution after alpha-beta-depleted transplantation in children. Construction of the TCRbeta library involved unique molecular identifiers. Each CDR3 protein gets one entry after TCRdb re-called the PCR reads with MiXCR. Of fewer than 450,000 distinct CDR3 sequences in the sample, 15% to 20% were seen once. V was clipped by 5 bases and J by 3 bases, with 14 bases between them. The CDR3 is 14 amino acids. CDR1 SGHVS and CDR2 FQNEAQ come from the germline V gene. This chain links TRBV7-8 with TRBJ2-7, with D hard to call. The sequence came from a male patient between 2 and 10 years old who had a stem cell transplant for acute lymphoblastic leukemia, so the T cells may come from the graft donor. This material consisted of PBMCs, mostly from graft donor cells, taken 360 days after TCRalphabeta/CD19-depleted stem cell transplant. CDR3 in DNA: TGTGCCAGCAGCCCCGGACCACTTAACTACGAGCAGTACTTC. This translates into CASSPGPLNYEQYF.